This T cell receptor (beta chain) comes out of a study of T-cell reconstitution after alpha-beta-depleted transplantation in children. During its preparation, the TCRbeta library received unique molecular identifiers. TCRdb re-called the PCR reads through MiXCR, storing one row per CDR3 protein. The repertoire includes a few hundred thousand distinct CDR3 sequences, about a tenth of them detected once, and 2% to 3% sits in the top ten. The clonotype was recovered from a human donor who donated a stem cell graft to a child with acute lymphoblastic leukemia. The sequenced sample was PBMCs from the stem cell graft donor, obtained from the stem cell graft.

Here the CDR3 DNA reads TGTGCCAGCAGCTCCACCCGGTCAGGGTCCTCCTACGAGCAGTACTTC. As protein: CASSSTRSGSSYEQYF. V and J are TRBV7-9 and TRBJ2-7; D is possibly TRBD1 (5 bases). There are 16 residues in the CDR3. Trimming cost V 4 bases and J 0 bases, with 16 bases left between them. Germline-derived CDR1 and CDR2 are SEHNR and FQNEAQ (reference sequence). The complete variable domain, with remaining parts taken from reference TRBV7-9 and TRBJ2-7, reads DTGVSQNPRHKITKRGQNVTFRCDPISEHNRLYWYRQTLGQGPEFLTYFQNEAQLEKSRLLSDRFSAERPKGSFSTLEIQRTEQGDSAMYLCASSSTRSGSSYEQYFGPGTRLTVT.